A selection of T cell receptor beta chains follows, all from one sample in a study of control samples from healthy donors and cancer patients. Measured with immunoSEQ multiplex PCR; TCRdb has only the in-frame clones, and not every one. The table has about 150,000 clones, about nine tenths seen once. Sequencing was performed on blood. The receptors were gathered from a man aged 25 to 40 in good health. CDR3s include the opening cysteine and the closing phenylalanine or tryptophan. D genes are given only for firm matches. Clone size is given for some rows only: seen once, a few or many times, or a class if the clone is expanded.

abundance	j_gene	d_gene	v_gene	CDR3nt	CDR3aa
.	TRBJ2-7	.	TRBV9	TGTGCCAGCAGCGTAGACCCTCCCTCGGGGTTGATCGAGCAGTACTTC	CASSVDPPSGLIEQYF
few	TRBJ2-7	.	TRBV24-1	TGTGCCACCAGTAACGGTCCCTACGAGCAGTACTTC	CATSNGPYEQYF
.	TRBJ2-7	.	TRBV3-1/TRBV3-2	TGTGCCAGCAGCCAAGAGGGTAGCAGTTCCCGCGACTTC	CASSQEGSSSRDF
.	TRBJ2-7	.	TRBV5-6	TGTGCCAGCAGCTTGGAGGTCCCCTACGAGCAGTACTTC	CASSLEVPYEQYF
.	TRBJ2-2	.	TRBV7-9	TGTGCCAGCAGCTTACAGTCAGGGGCCACCGGGGAGCTGTTTTTT	CASSLQSGATGELFF
.	TRBJ2-5	.	TRBV5-1	TGCGCCAGCAGCTTGGGGCAGGGGTCGCTTCGAGAGACCCAGTACTTC	CASSLGQGSLRETQYF
.	TRBJ1-5	.	TRBV5-5	TGTGCCAGCAGCCGACGATCGACGGGGGATCAGCCCCAGCATTTT	CASSRRSTGDQPQHF
.	TRBJ2-1	.	TRBV20-1	TGCAGTGCGAATCCAAGCCATGAGCAGTTCTTC	CSANPSHEQFF
.	TRBJ2-5	.	TRBV7-2	TGTGCCAGCAGCGAACAGGGGGGGGAGACCCAGTACTTC	CASSEQGGETQYF
.	TRBJ1-1	.	TRBV7-2	TGTGCCAGCAGCTTGCGGGGTTTCGGCACTGAAGCTTTCTTT	CASSLRGFGTEAFF
.	TRBJ2-1	.	TRBV11-2	TGTGCCAGCAGCTTAGATCGGGGCGGGATAGGAGGGCATGAGCAGTTCTTC	CASSLDRGGIGGHEQFF
.	TRBJ2-7	TRBD1	TRBV9	TGTGCCAGCAGCGCCCCGGGACAGGGATCCGAGCAGTACTTC	CASSAPGQGSEQYF
.	TRBJ1-2	.	TRBV24-1	TGTGCCACCAGTGATTCCGGACTTCCTACCTATGGCTACACCTTC	CATSDSGLPTYGYTF
.	TRBJ2-7	TRBD1	TRBV6-1	TGTGCCAGCAGTGAGGGACAGGGCTGGCGGGTGTACTTC	CASSEGQGWRVYF
few	TRBJ1-2	.	TRBV5-6	TGTGCCAGCAGCTTGGGGGGGTATCCGGTTGGCTACACCTTC	CASSLGGYPVGYTF
.	TRBJ1-1	.	TRBV18	TGTGCCAGCTCACGAGACAGGCTCGAATACCTTTTCACTGAAGCTTTCTTT	CASSRDRLEYLFTEAFF
.	TRBJ2-1	.	TRBV11-3	TGTGCCAGCAGCCAGGGGGGGTATGAGCAGTTCTTC	CASSQGGYEQFF
.	TRBJ1-1	.	TRBV28	TGTGCCAGCAGGGGTGGGGACACTGAAGCTTTCTTT	CASRGGDTEAFF
.	TRBJ1-6	.	TRBV2	TGTGCCAGCAGTGACCCCTCCTATAATTCACCCCTCCACTTT	CASSDPSYNSPLHF
.	TRBJ2-5	TRBD2	TRBV6-2/TRBV6-3	TGTGCCAGCAGTTACTCCGGACTAGTGGGAGAGACCCAGTACTTC	CASSYSGLVGETQYF
few	TRBJ2-1	.	TRBV18	TGTGCCAGCTCACCAGAGGAGCGGGTGGATCCTGAGCAGTTCTTC	CASSPEERVDPEQFF
.	TRBJ2-2	TRBD1	TRBV4-1	TGCGCCAGCAGCCAGAGGACAGGGGACGGGGAGCTGTTTTTT	CASSQRTGDGELFF
.	TRBJ1-5	TRBD1	TRBV24-1	TGTGCCACCAGTGATTCCAGGGGGGCTAGGAATCAGCCCCAGCATTTT	CATSDSRGARNQPQHF
.	TRBJ2-7	TRBD1	TRBV5-1	TGCGCCAGCAGCTTTGAGGGGGCAGGCTACGAGCAGTACTTC	CASSFEGAGYEQYF
.	TRBJ1-2	TRBD1	TRBV5-6	TGTGCCAGCCGTGGGCAGGGGGTTCGGGGCTACACCTTC	CASRGQGVRGYTF
.	TRBJ2-7	.	TRBV7-9	TGTGCCAGCAGCTTAACAAGACAGACATACGAGCAGTACTTC	CASSLTRQTYEQYF
.	TRBJ2-7	.	TRBV7-2	TGTGCCAGCAGCTTAAGCAGGGAATACGAGCAGTACTTC	CASSLSREYEQYF
.	TRBJ1-5	TRBD1	TRBV30	TGTGCCTGGCCGGGGACAGTTAACCGATATAGCAATCAGCCCCAGCATTTT	CAWPGTVNRYSNQPQHF
.	TRBJ2-3	.	TRBV21-1	TGTGCCAGCAGCAAGATGGGACAGGTACCAAGCACAGATACGCAGTATTTT	CASSKMGQVPSTDTQYF
.	TRBJ1-5	.	TRBV29-1	TGCAGCGTTGTGGGGGGGACCAAGGATCAGCCCCAGCATTTT	CSVVGGTKDQPQHF
.	TRBJ1-3	.	TRBV29-1	TGCAGCGTTGAATTGGGGGACGGAAACACCATATATTTT	CSVELGDGNTIYF
once	TRBJ1-6	TRBD1	TRBV5-1	TGCGCCAGCAGTCAGAAGACAGGGCTTTCACCCCTCCACTTT	CASSQKTGLSPLHF
.	TRBJ1-2	.	TRBV3-1/TRBV3-2	TGTGCCAGCAGCCCTAGGACGGGCTATGGCTACACCTTC	CASSPRTGYGYTF
.	TRBJ1-4	TRBD1	TRBV30	TGTGCCTGGAGTGGACTAATCAGGGACAGAACTAATGAAAAACTGTTTTTT	CAWSGLIRDRTNEKLFF
.	TRBJ1-1	.	TRBV28	TGTGCCAGCAGTTTTTCAATTAGGAGCACTGAAGCTTTCTTT	CASSFSIRSTEAFF
.	TRBJ2-5	TRBD2	TRBV6-6	TGTGCCAGCAGTTACCCAGCGGGGGGGGGACAAGAGACCCAGTACTTC	CASSYPAGGGQETQYF
few	TRBJ2-5	TRBD2	TRBV4-2	TGTGCCAGCAGCCTTTCAGAGACTAGCGGAGTCCAGGAGACCCAGTACTTC	CASSLSETSGVQETQYF
.	TRBJ1-4	TRBD1	TRBV18	TGTGCCAGCTCCCCGGGACAGGGTAATGAAAAACTGTTTTTT	CASSPGQGNEKLFF
once	TRBJ2-6	.	TRBV4-1	TGCGCCAGCAGCCAAGAGGATTTAATAAGCTCTGGGGCCAACGTCCTGACTTTC	CASSQEDLISSGANVLTF
.	TRBJ2-5	TRBD1	TRBV27	TGTGCCAGCAGTTTATTCCAGGGGGCTCAAGAGACCCAGTACTTC	CASSLFQGAQETQYF
.	TRBJ1-1	.	TRBV4-1	TGCGCCAGCAGCCAAACAGGGAGGAAGGCTGAAGCTTTCTTT	CASSQTGRKAEAFF
.	TRBJ2-7	.	TRBV5-1	TGCGCCAGCAGCTTGGCGGCCCTGTCCGACGAGCAGTACTTC	CASSLAALSDEQYF
.	TRBJ1-2	TRBD1	TRBV6-5	TGTGCCAGCAGAGCAATCGACAGGGAAAACTATGACTACACCTTC	CASRAIDRENYDYTF
.	TRBJ2-7	TRBD1	TRBV19	TGTGCCAGTAGCATGACAGGGGGATACGAGCAGTACTTC	CASSMTGGYEQYF
.	TRBJ2-3	TRBD2	TRBV19	TGTGCCAGTAGTATAACCACTAGCGGGAAGCATACGCAGTATTTT	CASSITTSGKHTQYF
.	TRBJ1-1	.	TRBV5-5	TGTGCCAGCAGCGCGGACAGACCGGGCGCTGAAGCTTTCTTT	CASSADRPGAEAFF
.	TRBJ2-7	.	TRBV2	TGTGCCAGCGCCCTAGGGGCCTACGAGCAGTACTTC	CASALGAYEQYF
once	TRBJ1-3	.	TRBV7-9	TGTGCCAGCAGCTCTTTGGACTCTGGAAACACCATATATTTT	CASSSLDSGNTIYF
.	TRBJ1-1	.	TRBV7-9	TGTGCCAGCAGCTTACAAACAGGGAAGCTCACTGAAGCTTTCTTT	CASSLQTGKLTEAFF
.	TRBJ2-5	.	TRBV15	TGTGCCACCAGCTACCGACTGCAAGAGACCCAGTACTTC	CATSYRLQETQYF
once	TRBJ2-3	.	TRBV19	TGTGCCAGTAGTATTTTGACGACAGATACGCAGTATTTT	CASSILTTDTQYF
.	TRBJ2-7	TRBD1	TRBV29-1	TGCAGCGTGTGGGGACAGGGGCGCTACGAGCAGTACTTC	CSVWGQGRYEQYF
.	TRBJ2-2	.	TRBV4-2	TGTGCCAGCAGCCAAGACAGGTACACCGGGGAGCTGTTTTTT	CASSQDRYTGELFF
.	TRBJ2-7	TRBD2	TRBV7-2	TGTGCCAGCAGCTGGGCTAGCGGAGTTTACGAGCAGTACTTC	CASSWASGVYEQYF
.	TRBJ2-5	.	TRBV7-8	TGTGCCAGCAGCTTAAAAGATTGGCAAGTCCGAGGGACCCAGTACTTC	CASSLKDWQVRGTQYF
.	TRBJ2-5	.	TRBV19	TGTGCCAGTAGTAAACAGATCTATGGCCAAGAGACCCAGTACTTC	CASSKQIYGQETQYF
.	TRBJ2-2	TRBD1	TRBV7-9	TGTGCCAGCAGCGATTACGGGACAGGCCGAGGTGACCCCGGGGAGCTGTTTTTT	CASSDYGTGRGDPGELFF
.	TRBJ2-7	.	TRBV15	TGTGCCACCAGCAGAGATGTGGGGAACGAGCAGTACTTC	CATSRDVGNEQYF
.	TRBJ2-5	.	TRBV10-3	TGTGCCACCCTTAGAACCTACCAAGAGACCCAGTACTTC	CATLRTYQETQYF